One and the same sample provided the 32 T cell receptor beta chains below, sequenced in a study of regulatory T cells in long-lasting Graves disease. Regarding time point: persistent/refractory GD, antithyroid drugs over 5 years with positive TRAb. RNA extracted from PBMCs served as the sequencing template. Combining iRepertoire HTBI primers with Arm-PCR of CDR3 regions, the authors built TCR beta libraries. TCRdb processed the multiplex PCR reads anew with MiXCR; each CDR3 protein has one entry. The table lists 350,000 to 450,000 distinct CDR3 sequences, roughly 21% of them singletons, with roughly an eighth in the top ten. The material was peripheral blood mononuclear cells (PBMCs), obtained when the disease was refractory, from a patient treated with antithyroid drugs. These receptors were taken from a female donor with Graves disease.

Worth noting for this clonotype: A clone one base away is much larger, so this may be a read error. The J gene is TRBJ1-5, the V gene TRBV2; the match to TRBD1 covers 7 bases. Germline CDR1 reads SNHLY; CDR2 reads FYNNEI. CDR3 size: 13 residues. In DNA, the CDR3 is TGTGTCAGCTCGACAGGGTGGGTTCAGCCCCAGCATTTT. This sequence encodes CVSSTGWVQPQHF.

To note about this clonotype: This clone may be a read error of a much larger clone one base away. The missing conserved phenylalanine or tryptophan at the end of this CDR3 makes a read error likely. This chain joins TRBV6-2 or TRBV6-3 and TRBJ2-7, with TRBD1 as a possible D gene (6 bases). The CDR3 consists of 15 residues. Germline V gene data show CDR1 as MNHEY and CDR2 as SVGEGT. V lost 6 bases to trimming and J lost 3 bases, with 18 bases between them. This CDR3 is CASSPPGQTYYEQYL. CDR3 nucleotide sequence: TGTGCCAGCAGCCCCCCCGGACAGACTTACTACGAGCAGTACCTC.

The sample holds a few counts of this clonotype. The chain employs TRBV14 and TRBJ1-3, with 9 bases aligning to TRBD1. J lost 0 bases, V lost 2 bases, and 8 bases had no gene match. The CDR3 loop spans 18 amino acids. Germline V gives CDR1 SGHDN, CDR2 FVKESK. The CDR3 DNA reads as TGTGCCAGCAGCCAAACTGCGGGACAGGGTTTCTCTGGAAACACCATATATTTT. Residues: CASSQTAGQGFSGNTIYF.

This clonotype was seen repeatedly, ten times or more. The gene calls are TRBV28 and TRBJ2-2, with a possible D match to TRBD2 (5 bases). Trimming stripped 8 bases from V and 6 bases from J, with 16 bases between. CDR1 MDHEN and CDR2 SYDVKM come from the germline V gene. The CDR3 has 14 residues. The CDR3 sequence is CASGRRAVSGELFF. The CDR3, as DNA: TGTGCCAGCGGACGTCGAGCGGTCTCCGGGGAGCTGTTTTTT.

The chain carries TRBV2 and TRBJ2-6; tentative D call: TRBD2 (5 bases). Germline CDR1 reads SNHLY; CDR2 reads FYNNEI. V was cut by 11 bases and J by 0 bases, with 14 bases left in between. The CDR3 totals 15 residues. The CDR3 sequence: CAGRLGVSGANVLTF. The CDR3 DNA follows: TGTGCCGGTAGGTTGGGAGTCTCTGGGGCCAACGTCCTGACTTTC.

This clonotype has a count of ten or more. This chain links TRBV29-1 with TRBJ1-1; D is undetermined. The ends were cut back, 7 bases at V and 2 bases at J, with 5 bases in the middle. Germline V CDR1 and CDR2: SQVTM, ANQGSEA. The CDR3 is made up of 10 amino acids. The chain's CDR3 is CSALNTEAFF. CDR3 in DNA: TGCAGCGCCCTAAACACTGAAGCTTTCTTT.

This clonotype was seen a single time. The V call is TRBV6-1, the J call TRBJ1-5; D remains unclear. Trimming left V 0 bases short and J 0 bases short, with 6 bases between. Germline V gives CDR1 MNHNS, CDR2 SASEGT. The CDR3 has 15 residues. CDR3 in DNA: TGTGCCAGCAGTGAAGCCGCTCTTAGCAATCAGCCCCAGCATTTT. As protein: CASSEAALSNQPQHF.

The CDR3 spells CASSPKLTGTVAGELFF. The CDR3 region has the DNA TGTGCCAGCAGCCCGAAACTAACGGGAACGGTGGCCGGGGAGCTGTTTTTT. The chain couples TRBV3-1 to TRBJ2-2, with D possibly TRBD2 on 5 matching bases. V was shortened by 4 bases and J by 6 bases, with 21 bases between the two germline ends. The CDR3 is made up of 17 amino acids. Germline-derived CDR1 and CDR2 are LGHDT and YNNKEL (reference sequence). Full variable domain (missing parts from reference TRBV3-1 and TRBJ2-2): DTAVSQTPKYLVTQMGNDKSIKCEQNLGHDTMYWYKQDSKKFLKIMFSYNNKELIINETVPNRFSPKSPDKAHLNLHINSLELGDSAVYFCASSPKLTGTVAGELFFGEGSRLTVL.

The rearrangement links TRBV19 to TRBJ1-5, with unresolved D. Germline V gene lookup returns CDR1 LNHDA and CDR2 SQIVND (reference sequence). V shed 0 bases and J shed 7 bases, with 13 bases lying between them. CDR3 length: 15 residues. CDR3 residues: CASSIDTGWWQPQHF. CDR3 bases: TGTGCCAGTAGTATAGATACTGGCTGGTGGCAGCCCCAGCATTTT.

This clonotype was counted only a few times. The V gene is TRBV29-1, the J gene TRBJ2-6, with 12 bases aligning to TRBD2. CDR1 is SQVTM and CDR2 is ANQGSEA in the germline V gene. V shed 5 bases, J shed 0 bases, and the junction held 5 bases outside the gene matches. The CDR3 contains 17 residues. CDR3 DNA: TGCAGCGTTTTGGGACTAGCGGGTAACTCTGGGGCCAACGTCCTGACTTTC. Translating it yields CSVLGLAGNSGANVLTF.

The chain uses TRBV30 and TRBJ2-7; TRBD2 aligns across 11 bases. Germline CDR1 reads GTSNPN; CDR2 reads SVGIG (reference sequence). The CDR3 covers 17 residues. V was pared by 1 base and J by 2 bases, with 10 bases of the junction left unmatched. CDR3 nucleotide sequence: TGTGCCTGGAGTGGGCCTGGGACTAGCGGAAGAACCTACGAGCAGTACTTC. Translated, it gives CAWSGPGTSGRTYEQYF.

With respect to this clonotype: A much larger clone sits a single nucleotide away, making a read error possible. The chain uses TRBV19 and TRBJ1-1, with D perhaps TRBD1 (6 bases). In germline, CDR1 is LNHDA, CDR2 SQIVND (reference sequence). The CDR3 runs to 13 residues. The CDR3 is CASGRGWGTEALF. The CDR3 coding sequence is TGTGCCAGTGGCAGGGGCTGGGGCACTGAAGCTCTCTTT.

The chain combines TRBV6-2 or TRBV6-3 with TRBJ2-7; 11 nucleotides match TRBD2. This CDR3 region has 15 residues. Germline loops: CDR1 MNHEY, CDR2 SVGEGT. V dropped 5 bases and J dropped 4; count of bases not matched to a gene: 7. The CDR3 sequence: CASSVSGRVRYEQYF. The CDR3 nucleotides are TGTGCCAGCAGTGTTAGCGGGAGGGTGAGGTACGAGCAGTACTTC.

This chain joins TRBV9 and TRBJ2-5, with unresolved D. V was trimmed by 2 bases and J by 3 bases, leaving 8 bases between them. The CDR3 covers 13 residues. The germline CDR1 and CDR2 sequences are SGDLS and YYNGEE. The CDR3 DNA reads TGTGCCAGCAGCGTGCAACCGGAAGAGACCCAGTACTTC. It codes for CASSVQPEETQYF.

This clonotype came up many times. The CDR3 region has the DNA TGTGCCAGCAGCATCACTCAGGGGAAGTCTGAAAAACTGTTTTTT. Residues: CASSITQGKSEKLFF. V is TRBV7-9 and J is TRBJ1-4; D might be TRBD1 (6 bases). Germline V gene lookup returns CDR1 SEHNR and CDR2 FQNEAQ (reference sequence). The V end was cut by 5 bases, the J end by 7 bases, with 17 bases between. CDR3 size: 15 residues.

This clonotype was found many times. Compared with germline, one end of the junction differs, possibly owing to a read error. This rearrangement joins TRBV20-1 to TRBJ1-4, with 7 positions matching TRBD1. The CDR3 spans 14 residues. Germline CDR1 DFQATT, CDR2 SNEGSKA (reference sequence). The DNA for the CDR3 is TGCAGTGCTCTAGCAGGAGGGGGCAATGGAAAACTGTTTTTT. Its translation is CSALAGGGNGKLFF.

This clonotype was recorded many times. This chain connects TRBV20-1 to TRBJ2-5, with no clear D. Germline CDR1 DFQATT, CDR2 SNEGSKA (reference sequence). The CDR3 length is 14 residues. The V gene lost 1 base and the J gene lost 5 bases, with 14 bases spanning the gap. Here the CDR3 reads CSARVANLEETQYF. CDR3 DNA sequence: TGCAGTGCTAGAGTCGCTAACCTCGAGGAGACCCAGTACTTC.

This clonotype was counted at least ten times. CDR3 sequence (DNA): TGTGCCAGCAGCCCGGGCCTTTTGAACACCGGGGAGCTGTTTTTT. Translating gives CASSPGLLNTGELFF. The genes are TRBV6-1 and TRBJ2-2; no clear D gene. The CDR3 loop spans 15 amino acids. Trimming pared 6 bases from V and 1 base from J, leaving 12 bases between. Germline V gives CDR1 MNHNS, CDR2 SASEGT.

The chain couples TRBV28 to TRBJ2-1, with no clear D. Trimming removed 4 bases from V and 1 base from J, with 14 bases in between. From germline, CDR1 is MDHEN and CDR2 SYDVKM. The CDR3 extends over 16 amino acids. CDR3 protein: CASSSSYGWSYNEQFF. The CDR3 DNA is TGTGCCAGCAGTTCTTCATACGGGTGGTCCTACAATGAGCAGTTCTTC.

A word on this clonotype: This may be a read error: a much more frequent sequence differs by one nucleotide. No conserved phenylalanine or tryptophan is present at the end of the CDR3, so a read error is the likely explanation. This chain links TRBV27 with TRBJ2-7, with a possible D match to TRBD2 (6 bases). CDR1 MNHEY and CDR2 SMNVEV come from the germline V gene (reference sequence). The V end lost 5 bases, the J end lost 0 bases, and 11 bases lay between the germline ends. This CDR3 comprises 14 residues. CDR3 loop: CASSVGRASYEQYL. The CDR3 nucleotides read TGTGCCAGCAGTGTCGGGAGAGCCTCCTACGAGCAGTACCTC.

At least ten counts were recorded for this clonotype. The chain is built from TRBV10-2 and TRBJ2-2, with 13 bases fitting TRBD2. Per the germline V gene, CDR1 is WSHSY and CDR2 is SAAADI. V lost 6 bases, J lost 4 bases, and 2 bases stayed unmatched. The CDR3 has 15 amino acids. The CDR3 sequence is CASRLAGGGTGELFF. The CDR3 nucleotides read TGCGCCAGCAGACTAGCGGGAGGGGGCACCGGGGAGCTGTTTTTT.

This clonotype was detected only once. This chain links TRBV5-4 with TRBJ1-2, with a tentative D call TRBD1 (5 bases). The CDR3 loop spans 16 amino acids. The germline gives CDR1 SGHNT, CDR2 YYREEE (reference sequence). V was cut by 0 bases and J by 3 bases, with 15 bases left in between. CDR3 sequence: CASSLVFSQGDYGYTF. Here the CDR3 DNA reads TGTGCCAGCAGCTTGGTTTTTTCACAAGGGGACTATGGCTACACCTTC.

In this sample, this clonotype turned up many times. The chain couples TRBV28 to TRBJ2-3; 13 nucleotides agree with TRBD2. Germline lookup yields CDR1 MDHEN and CDR2 SYDVKM. The junction had 11 bases not matched to a gene; V was cut back by 6 bases and J by 2 bases. The CDR3 contains 18 residues. The CDR3 nucleotides are TGTGCCAGCAGCCTACCTACGACTAGCGGGAGGACCACAGATACGCAGTATTTT. This translates into CASSLPTTSGRTTDTQYF.

This clonotype appeared a few times. The chain recombines TRBV9 with TRBJ2-1, with D perhaps matching TRBD2 (6 bases). The J call may be wrong; the DNA end is better matched by TRBJ2-7. The CDR3 is made up of 14 amino acids. Germline CDR1 reads SGDLS; CDR2 reads YYNGEE. CDR3 amino acids: CASSVDGSFDEQYF. The DNA for the CDR3 is TGTGCCAGCAGCGTTGACGGGAGTTTCGACGAGCAGTACTTC.

CDR3 residues: CASSYEAGRGNEQFF. The CDR3 DNA is TGTGCCAGCAGTTACGAGGCGGGAAGGGGAAATGAGCAGTTCTTC. The J gene is TRBJ2-1, the V gene TRBV6-9, with D maybe TRBD2 (6 bases). V shed 3 bases and J shed 7 bases, with 16 bases lying between them. This CDR3 contains 15 residues. Germline lookup yields CDR1 MNHGY and CDR2 SVAAGI.

This clonotype was seen a few times. The chain recombines TRBV29-1 with TRBJ1-4; D is unclear. Germline V gene sequence: CDR1 SQVTM, CDR2 ANQGSEA. The germline V and J ends were trimmed by 6 bases and 5 bases, with 7 bases remaining between them. The length of the CDR3 is 11 residues. The CDR3 sequence is CSVYDNEKLFF. The CDR3 DNA follows: TGCAGCGTCTATGACAATGAAAAACTGTTTTTT.

The CDR3 DNA sequence: TGCGCCAGCAGCTTCCGGGACAGGGGGCGAGACACTGAAGCTTTCTTT. This gives the protein CASSFRDRGRDTEAFF. The V call is TRBV5-1, the J call TRBJ1-1; 12 bases line up with TRBD1. This CDR3 contains 16 residues. CDR1 is SGHRS, CDR2 YFSETQ, per germline. V dropped 2 bases and J dropped 3; count of bases not matched to a gene: 5.

The CDR3 spells CSAPGQGNTGELFF. As DNA, the CDR3 is TGCAGCGCTCCGGGACAGGGAAACACCGGGGAGCTGTTTTTT. This chain links TRBV29-1 with TRBJ2-2; 9 bases agree with TRBD1. This CDR3 is built from 14 residues. With V trimmed by 7 bases and J by 2 bases, 5 bases remained unmatched. Germline CDR1 reads SQVTM; CDR2 reads ANQGSEA.

This clonotype was observed at least ten times. This chain uses TRBV2 with TRBJ2-5; 8 bases fit TRBD2. This CDR3 has 14 amino acids. V lost 8 bases and J lost 5; bases outside the gene matches: 10. Germline V gene lookup returns CDR1 SNHLY and CDR2 FYNNEI. CDR3 DNA sequence: TGTGCCAGCTCCGATAGCGGGAAGGGGGAGACCCAGTACTTC. Translated: CASSDSGKGETQYF.

The table lists this clonotype with a count of one. V usage is TRBV5-1 and J usage is TRBJ2-1, with TRBD1 matching over 11 bases. CDR1 SGHRS and CDR2 YFSETQ come from the germline V gene. CDR3 length: 15 amino acids. The junction had 4 bases not matched to a gene; V was cut back by 2 bases and J by 6 bases. The CDR3 protein is CASSFRTGGFNEQFF. CDR3 nucleotides: TGCGCCAGCAGCTTCAGGACAGGGGGCTTCAATGAGCAGTTCTTC. The whole variable domain, remainder taken from reference TRBV5-1 and TRBJ2-1, is KAGVTQTPRYLIKTRGQQVTLSCSPISGHRSVSWYQQTPGQGLQFLFEYFSETQRNKGNFPGRFSGRQFSNSRSEMNVSTLELGDSALYLCASSFRTGGFNEQFFGPGTRLTVL.

This chain links TRBV7-3 with TRBJ2-3, with D uncertain. Germline CDR1 and CDR2: SGHTA and FQGTGA. This CDR3 spans 15 amino acids. Trimming shortened V by 3 bases and J by 3 bases, and 13 bases separated the two germline ends. CDR3 sequence: CASSFLGVPTDTQYF. In DNA form, the CDR3 reads TGTGCCAGCAGCTTCCTAGGCGTTCCGACAGATACGCAGTATTTT.

V and J are TRBV28 and TRBJ2-6; 7 nucleotides match TRBD2. The germline V gene has CDR1 MDHEN and CDR2 SYDVKM. Losses at the gene ends were 6 bases for V and 2 bases for J; bases not matched to a gene: 4. CDR3 length: 15 residues. The CDR3 reads CASRSGGTGANVLTF. CDR3 DNA: TGTGCCAGCAGATCCGGGGGGACTGGGGCCAACGTCCTGACTTTC.